The 30 T cell receptor beta chains below all came from one sample that was sequenced in a study of human T cells and chemical hapten exposure. MiXCR, run by TCRdb on the 5' RACE reads, gives a single entry per CDR3 protein. The sample holds 110,000 to 150,000 distinct CDR3 sequences; approximately 4% are singletons and the top ten take approximately 1.4%. Unfractionated whole blood yielded the extracted total RNA. Receptor source: a female donor in good health.

This clonotype was seen repeatedly, ten times or more. This chain uses TRBV7-9 with TRBJ1-2; D unclear. This CDR3 contains 15 residues. V gave up 5 bases and J gave up 6 bases, with 19 bases separating them. Germline-derived CDR1 and CDR2 are SEHNR and FQNEAQ (reference sequence). The CDR3 sequence is CASSPPGRSGNGYTF. CDR3 nucleotides: TGTGCCAGCAGCCCGCCCGGTCGTAGCGGGAATGGCTACACCTTC.

This clonotype was observed many times. V and J are TRBV20-1 and TRBJ2-1, with D perhaps given as TRBD1 or TRBD2 (5 bases each). Trimming cost V 8 bases and J 1 base, with 18 bases left between them. Germline V gene sequence: CDR1 DFQATT, CDR2 SNEGSKA (reference sequence). The CDR3 is 15 residues long. In DNA, the CDR3 is TGCAGTTCCCTAGCAGGGCAGAGATCCTACAATGAGCAGTTCTTC. Protein sequence: CSSLAGQRSYNEQFF.

This clonotype was recorded many times. V usage is TRBV12-3 or TRBV12-4 and J usage is TRBJ1-2; 7 positions match TRBD1. This CDR3 has 13 residues. Trimming removed 2 bases from V and 4 bases from J; junction bases left unmatched: 1. The CDR3 reads CASSLHRGYGYTF. The CDR3 coding sequence is TGTGCCAGCAGTTTACACAGGGGCTATGGCTACACCTTC.

V is TRBV7-9 and J is TRBJ1-5, with TRBD1 as a possible D gene (5 bases). Trimming took 7 bases from V and 0 from J, leaving 19 bases between them. Per germline, CDR1 SEHNR and CDR2 FQNEAQ (reference sequence). The CDR3 runs to 17 residues. The chain's CDR3 is CASTPTRGNHSNQPQHF. The CDR3 region has the DNA TGTGCCAGCACCCCAACCCGGGGGAACCATAGCAATCAGCCCCAGCATTTT.

Ten or more counts support this clonotype. CDR3: CASSSRRGRMDTQYF. The CDR3 nucleotides are TGTGCCAGCAGCTCCCGGCGGGGGCGCATGGATACGCAGTATTTT. The rearrangement joins TRBV13 to TRBJ2-3, with D possibly matching TRBD2 (7 bases). The germline V and J ends were trimmed by 4 bases and 6 bases, with 17 bases remaining between them. Germline-derived CDR1 and CDR2 are PRHDT and FYEKMQ (reference sequence). The CDR3 length is 15 residues.

The table lists this clonotype with a few counts. The chain employs TRBV12-3 or TRBV12-4 and TRBJ2-2; a possible D gene is TRBD1 (6 bases). V was trimmed by 6 bases and J by 6 bases, leaving 17 bases between them. The length of the CDR3 is 15 residues. CDR3: CASRQATGFSGELFF. In DNA, the CDR3 is TGTGCCAGCAGACAGGCAACAGGGTTTTCCGGGGAGCTGTTTTTT.

At least ten counts were recorded for this clonotype. The gene calls are TRBV6-4 and TRBJ2-3; TRBD2 matches at 11 bases. CDR1 and CDR2 (germline): MRHNA, SNTAGT. The ends lost 0 bases at V and 5 bases at J; junction bases unmatched: 4. The CDR3 totals 16 residues. The CDR3 region has the DNA TGTGCCAGCAGTGACTCAACTAGCGGGGGAGTAGATACGCAGTATTTT. Translation: CASSDSTSGGVDTQYF.

In its sample, this clonotype was seen many times. The chain combines TRBV5-1 with TRBJ2-5, with D unresolved. There are 13 residues in the CDR3. Germline V gives CDR1 SGHRS, CDR2 YFSETQ. The germline V and J ends were trimmed by 1 base and 1 base, with 5 bases remaining between them. The CDR3 region is CASSLPIQETQYF. CDR3 DNA: TGCGCCAGCAGCTTGCCCATCCAAGAGACCCAGTACTTC.

This clonotype was recorded at least ten times. The V gene is TRBV29-1, the J gene TRBJ1-2, with TRBD1 as a possible D gene (6 bases). V gave up 3 bases and J gave up 8 bases, with 13 bases separating them. The CDR3 sequence is 12 residues long. Per germline, CDR1 SQVTM and CDR2 ANQGSEA. This CDR3 reads CSVDWGGLGYTF. CDR3 DNA: TGCAGCGTTGACTGGGGGGGCCTCGGCTACACCTTC.

This clonotype was detected many times. The chain is built from TRBV7-3 and TRBJ2-1; 10 bases agree with TRBD1. CDR3 length: 16 residues. Germline trimming cut 5 bases from V and 6 bases from J; bases unmatched to any gene: 10. The germline V gene encodes CDR1 SGHTA and CDR2 FQGTGA. The CDR3 region has the DNA TGTGCCAGCAGCCTAATAAAGGGACAGGGGACCAATGAGCAGTTCTTC. It encodes CASSLIKGQGTNEQFF.

This clonotype appeared a few times. One end of the junction varies from germline; a read error may be responsible. The chain has TRBV9 and TRBJ1-2; 7 positions agree with TRBD1. Germline values: CDR1 SGDLS, CDR2 YYNGEE. The CDR3 covers 13 residues. The CDR3 DNA follows: TGTGCCAGCAAGGCAGGGGGTAACTTTGGCTACACCTTC. Protein: CASKAGGNFGYTF. The full variable domain, with the rest looked up from reference TRBV9 and TRBJ1-2, is DSGVTQTPKHLITATGQRVTLRCSPRSGDLSVYWYQQSLDQGLQFLIQYYNGEERAKGNILERFSAQQFPDLHSELNLSSLELGDSALYFCASKAGGNFGYTFGSGTRLTVV.

This clonotype was found many times. This chain uses TRBV7-2 with TRBJ1-5; D is undetermined. Trimming pared 7 bases from V and 0 bases from J, leaving 13 bases between. The CDR3 consists of 15 residues. Germline V CDR1 and CDR2: SGHTA, FQGNSA. CDR3: CASTLEGYSNQPQHF. DNA for the CDR3: TGTGCCAGCACCCTGGAAGGTTATAGCAATCAGCCCCAGCATTTT.

This clonotype was seen at least ten times. The chain recombines TRBV2 with TRBJ2-4, with D tentatively TRBD2 (5 bases). Looked up from germline, CDR1 is SNHLY and CDR2 is FYNNEI. V was clipped by 2 bases and J by 0 bases, with 11 bases between them. CDR3 length equals 16 residues. The CDR3 loop is CASSELAVLAKNIQYF. CDR3 DNA: TGTGCCAGCAGTGAACTAGCCGTCTTAGCCAAAAACATTCAGTACTTC.

The table lists this clonotype with many counts. The rearrangement links TRBV6-2 or TRBV6-3 to TRBJ1-3; the D gene is possibly TRBD1 (5 bases). The CDR3 length is 15 residues. Trimming removed 5 bases at V and 8 bases at J, with 19 bases between. Germline lookup yields CDR1 MNHEY and CDR2 SVGEGT. CDR3 bases: TGTGCCAGCAGTCCGATCAGGGTTACTCTGGACACCATATATTTT. Amino acids: CASSPIRVTLDTIYF.

This clonotype was seen at least ten times. The chain uses TRBV5-4 and TRBJ2-7; D is tentatively TRBD1 or TRBD2 (5 bases each). CDR3 length: 15 amino acids. The germline V gene has CDR1 SGHNT and CDR2 YYREEE (reference sequence). V shed 0 bases and J shed 2 bases, with 12 bases lying between them. The CDR3 bases are TGTGCCAGCAGCTTGGGTGGGACGGCGACCTACGAGCAGTACTTC. Its protein product is CASSLGGTATYEQYF.

The gene calls are TRBV3-1 and TRBJ2-3, with 13 bases that match TRBD2. The CDR3 is 17 residues long. Trimming removed 0 bases from V and 6 bases from J; junction bases left unmatched: 6. Germline CDR1 and CDR2: LGHDT and YNNKEL (reference sequence). The CDR3 loop is CASSQDRTSGGVDTQYF. The DNA for the CDR3 is TGTGCCAGCAGCCAAGATCGCACTAGCGGGGGGGTGGATACGCAGTATTTT.

The sample holds many counts of this clonotype. The V call is TRBV2, the J call TRBJ2-5; D is possibly TRBD2 (6 bases). There are 15 residues in the CDR3. Germline CDR1 is SNHLY and CDR2 is FYNNEI. Trimming cost V 8 bases and J 5 bases, with 21 bases left between them. Here the CDR3 DNA reads TGTGCCAGCTGCCCCCGCAGGGTCGGAGGGGAGACCCAGTACTTC. Translating gives CASCPRRVGGETQYF.

At least ten counts were recorded for this clonotype. This chain links TRBV7-2 with TRBJ2-3; D gene uncertain. Trimming stripped 1 base from V and 2 bases from J, with 10 bases between. Germline V lookup: CDR1 SGHTA, CDR2 FQGNSA. The CDR3 has 15 residues. The CDR3 is CASSLGWAITDTQYF. The CDR3, as DNA: TGTGCCAGCAGCTTAGGATGGGCGATCACAGATACGCAGTATTTT. The variable domain in full, completed from reference TRBV7-2 and TRBJ2-3, reads GAGVSQSPSNKVTEKGKDVELRCDPISGHTALYWYRQSLGQGLEFLIYFQGNSAPDKSGLPSDRFSAERTGGSVSTLTIQRTQQEDSAVYLCASSLGWAITDTQYFGPGTRLTVL.

The table lists this clonotype with many counts. In nucleotides, the CDR3 is TGTGCCAGCAGCTTCGAGGTCGGGGAGCTGTTTTTT. It specifies CASSFEVGELFF. This chain uses TRBV11-1 with TRBJ2-2; D is unclear. From germline, CDR1 is SGHAT and CDR2 FQDESV (reference sequence). V gave up 3 bases and J gave up 7 bases, with 6 bases separating them. The length of the CDR3 is 12 residues.

This clonotype was seen many times. CDR3 residues: CASSQGDASENTDTQYF. CDR3 nucleotides: TGTGCCAGCAGCCAAGGAGATGCGAGCGAAAACACAGATACGCAGTATTTT. The V and J genes are TRBV4-2 and TRBJ2-3, with D uncertain. V lost 1 base and J 2 bases, leaving 16 bases between the germline ends. The CDR3 has 17 residues. Germline CDR1 LGHNA, CDR2 YNFKEQ.

This clonotype has a count of ten or more. The chain employs TRBV9 and TRBJ2-2, with D possibly being TRBD1 or TRBD2 (5 bases each). The CDR3 covers 14 residues. Germline loops: CDR1 SGDLS, CDR2 YYNGEE. V shed 4 bases and J shed 6 bases, with 13 bases lying between them. The CDR3 bases are TGTGCCAGCAGCACGACCAGGGACCCCGGGGAGCTGTTTTTT. Translating it yields CASSTTRDPGELFF.

This clonotype was seen repeatedly, ten times or more. This sequence joins TRBV5-5 and TRBJ1-3, with D unclear. The CDR3 runs 16 residues. The germline V gene encodes CDR1 SGHKS and CDR2 YYEKEE (reference sequence). V dropped 0 bases and J dropped 0 bases, with 10 bases sitting between them. The CDR3 region has the DNA TGTGCCAGCAGCTTGGGGCCCTACAGCTCTGGAAACACCATATATTTT. Protein sequence: CASSLGPYSSGNTIYF.

This clonotype was picked up a small number of times. This chain joins TRBV19 and TRBJ2-1; TRBD2 aligns across 8 bases. Per germline, CDR1 LNHDA and CDR2 SQIVND (reference sequence). The CDR3 extends over 15 amino acids. Unmatched junction bases numbered 8, after V lost 1 base and J lost 9 bases. This chain's CDR3 is CASSIVWGTRSEQFF. In DNA form, the CDR3 reads TGTGCCAGTAGTATAGTCTGGGGGACTAGAAGTGAGCAGTTCTTC.

V gene TRBV9 combines with J gene TRBJ2-3, with 7 bases identical to TRBD2. V shed 2 bases and J 6 bases; nucleotides not matched to a gene: 6. Germline loops: CDR1 SGDLS, CDR2 YYNGEE. The CDR3 spans 14 residues. For the CDR3, the DNA is TGTGCCAGCAGCGTTAGCGGGCCCTGGGATACGCAGTATTTT. Amino acids: CASSVSGPWDTQYF.

The J gene is TRBJ2-1, the V gene TRBV2, with D possibly called TRBD1 or TRBD2 (5 bases each). Per germline, CDR1 SNHLY and CDR2 FYNNEI. V lost 5 bases and J lost 7, with 18 bases in between. The CDR3 runs 15 residues. In nucleotides, the CDR3 is TGTGCCAGCAGTTTCCCGGGACGGAAATTTAATGAGCAGTTCTTC. Translated: CASSFPGRKFNEQFF.

CDR3 amino acids: CSVGRGGDQPQHF. CDR3 nucleotide sequence: TGCAGCGTTGGGAGGGGGGGCGATCAGCCCCAGCATTTT. The chain joins TRBV29-1 to TRBJ1-5, with D possibly being TRBD1 (6 bases). Germline loops: CDR1 SQVTM, CDR2 ANQGSEA. Trimming removed 4 bases from V and 5 bases from J, with 12 bases in between. This CDR3 is built from 13 residues.

This clonotype appeared many times. V usage is TRBV20-1 and J usage is TRBJ2-4; a possible D gene is TRBD2 (6 bases). Trimming removed 7 bases at V and 0 bases at J, with 22 bases between. CDR3 size: 17 residues. Germline loops: CDR1 DFQATT, CDR2 SNEGSKA (reference sequence). The CDR3 loop is CSVSGSGGRLAKNIQYF. CDR3 DNA sequence: TGCAGTGTCTCGGGTTCTGGGGGGAGACTAGCCAAAAACATTCAGTACTTC.

The V call is TRBV20-1, the J call TRBJ1-1; perhaps TRBD1 as D (6 bases). The germline V gene has CDR1 DFQATT and CDR2 SNEGSKA (reference sequence). Trimming left V 1 base short and J 0 bases short, with 18 bases between. The length of the CDR3 is 17 residues. CDR3 amino acids: CSARAGEQGCMNTEAFF. The CDR3 DNA sequence: TGCAGTGCTAGAGCGGGGGAACAGGGCTGCATGAACACTGAAGCTTTCTTT.

In its sample, this clonotype was seen many times. The V gene is TRBV7-2, the J gene TRBJ2-5, with 8 bases that match TRBD2. Trimming removed 5 bases from V and 7 bases from J; junction bases left unmatched: 12. Germline lookup yields CDR1 SGHTA and CDR2 FQGNSA. There are 15 residues in the CDR3. In nucleotides, the CDR3 is TGTGCCAGCAGCCCCCGGGGGGGGGTATTTTTGACCCAGTACTTC. Translated, it gives CASSPRGGVFLTQYF. The full variable domain, its missing parts supplied by reference TRBV7-2 and TRBJ2-5, is GAGVSQSPSNKVTEKGKDVELRCDPISGHTALYWYRQSLGQGLEFLIYFQGNSAPDKSGLPSDRFSAERTGGSVSTLTIQRTQQEDSAVYLCASSPRGGVFLTQYFGPGTRLLVL.

This clonotype was seen repeatedly, ten times or more. This chain connects TRBV18 to TRBJ2-1; 12 positions agree with TRBD2. Germline CDR1 is KGHSH and CDR2 is LQKENI. The V segment lost 5 bases and the J segment 4 bases; nucleotides outside the gene matches: 6. The length of the CDR3 is 16 residues. The CDR3 nucleotides are TGTGCCAGCTCAGAAAGACTAGCGGGGGTGTACAATGAGCAGTTCTTC. Translating it yields CASSERLAGVYNEQFF.